Below are 5 T cell receptor beta chains sequenced from a single sample in a study of T cells expressing NK-cell markers. TCRdb reprocessed the 5' RACE reads; each CDR3 protein has one entry and no DNA is given. This specimen shows a few hundred thousand distinct CDR3 sequences; the ten leading clones hold over 4%. The specimen was blood T cells: a sorted CD56 or NKG2C T cell subset, CD4+ or CD8+ T cells, or bulk PBMC T cells (not recorded which). The receptors derive from a man between 18 and 69 years old in good health.

This chain uses TRBV4-2 with TRBJ2-3; the D gene TCRdb calls, TRBD2, cannot be checked with no DNA. The CDR3 is made up of 21 amino acids. CDR1 is LGHNA and CDR2 is YNFKEQ in the germline V gene. The CDR3 reads CASSQPAGTSGGALGRDTQYF.

V is TRBV27 and J is TRBJ2-5; the D call from TCRdb, TRBD1, cannot be confirmed without DNA. The length of the CDR3 is 15 residues. CDR1 is MNHEY and CDR2 is SMNVEV in the germline V gene (reference sequence). The CDR3 sequence: CASRPGTGGSGTQYF.

The chain is built from TRBV6-2 or TRBV6-3 and TRBJ2-3; TCRdb's D gene call, TRBD2, goes unchecked for lack of DNA. The CDR3 is 16 residues long. Germline CDR1 MNHEY, CDR2 SVGEGT. CDR3 sequence: CASSTGLAEVTDTQYF.

CDR3 sequence reads: CASSWRLKETQYF. The chain recombines TRBV28 with TRBJ2-5. The CDR3 consists of 13 residues. Per the germline V gene, CDR1 is MDHEN and CDR2 is SYDVKM.

J is TRBJ2-4 and V is TRBV14; TCRdb outputs TRBD2, but without DNA this stays unchecked. The V gene's germline CDR1 is SGHDN and CDR2 FVKESK. CDR3 size: 15 residues. The CDR3 spells CASSPGAGGRDIQYF.